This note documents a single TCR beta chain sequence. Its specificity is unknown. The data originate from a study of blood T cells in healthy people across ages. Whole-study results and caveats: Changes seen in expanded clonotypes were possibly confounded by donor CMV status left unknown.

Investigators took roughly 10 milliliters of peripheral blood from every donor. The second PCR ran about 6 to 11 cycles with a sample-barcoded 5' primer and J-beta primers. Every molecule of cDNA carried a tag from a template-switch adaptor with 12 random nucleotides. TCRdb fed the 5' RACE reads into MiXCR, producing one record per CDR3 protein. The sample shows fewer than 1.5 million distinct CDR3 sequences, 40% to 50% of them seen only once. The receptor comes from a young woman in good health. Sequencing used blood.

The chain's CDR3 is CASSDSGQGTSYEQYF. The CDR3 DNA reads TGTGCCAGCAGTGATTCCGGACAGGGGACCTCCTACGAGCAGTACTTC. The rearrangement joins TRBV2 to TRBJ2-7; 9 positions match TRBD1. Germline CDR1 is SNHLY and CDR2 is FYNNEI. The CDR3 has 16 amino acids. Trimming cost V 3 bases and J 0 bases; bases outside gene matches: 6.